The 20 T cell receptor beta chains below come from one sample, sequenced in a study of tumor-infiltrating lymphocytes in primary liver carcinoma. The input was approximately 500 ng total RNA; TCR beta cDNA was made from it with a constant-region primer. A slightly modified ARM-PCR protocol with three nested multiplex PCR rounds produced these TCR beta libraries. A C-beta reverse primer was combined with TRBV1-TRBV30 forward primers in the first two PCR rounds, and each round had approximately 9 cycles. TCRdb passed the multiplex PCR reads through MiXCR, listing each CDR3 protein once. Of about 54,000 distinct CDR3 sequences in the sample, over 65% were seen once. Investigators took RNA and DNA out together from 20-30 mg of unsorted bulk tissue. Material for sequencing was liver tumor tissue from sampling region 2. This sample's subset: tumor region T2, inferior pole. These receptors came from a man aged 40-49 years with primary liver carcinoma and hepatitis B virus infection.

The chain links TRBV11-2 to TRBJ2-4; D is possibly TRBD2 (6 bases). The CDR3 is 14 residues long. Germline V gives CDR1 SGHAT, CDR2 FQNNGV. Between the trimmed V and J ends, which lost 6 bases and 10 bases, there was a span of 19 bases. The chain's CDR3 is CASSSQRGWDIQYF. The CDR3 DNA reads TGTGCCAGCAGTTCCCAACGGGGGTGGGATATTCAGTACTTC.

As concerns this clonotype: Given a much more abundant clone one base away, this may be a read error. CDR3 nucleotides: TGTGCCAGCAGCCATGAAGGGGGACCGGGACAGGGGGGTGGCTACACCTTC. As protein: CASSHEGGPGQGGGYTF. The chain employs TRBV4-2 and TRBJ1-2; 11 bases fit TRBD1. The CDR3 contains 17 residues. CDR1 and CDR2 (germline): LGHNA, YNFKEQ. J gave up 7 bases and V 3 bases, and 13 bases lay outside the gene matches.

The genes are TRBV29-1 and TRBJ2-3; D is possibly TRBD2 (6 bases). Germline CDR1 and CDR2: SQVTM and ANQGSEA. The CDR3 extends over 14 amino acids. Between the trimmed V and J ends, which lost 5 bases and 5 bases, there was a span of 17 bases. The CDR3 sequence is CSVLYPGAVDTQYF. The DNA of the CDR3 is TGCAGCGTTCTTTATCCGGGAGCGGTAGATACGCAGTATTTT.

Note on this clonotype: The conserved closing phenylalanine or tryptophan is absent in this CDR3, likely reflecting a read error. The J gene is TRBJ1-1, the V gene TRBV6-1, with D tentatively TRBD1 (5 bases). CDR1 and CDR2 from the germline V gene are MNHNS and SASEGT. The CDR3 contains 14 residues. CDR3: CASCTGGTDTEAFC. CDR3 bases: TGTGCCAGCTGTACCGGGGGGACGGACACTGAGGCTTTCTGT.

The V and J genes are TRBV12-3 or TRBV12-4 and TRBJ1-1; D gene unclear. CDR3 length equals 13 residues. Trimming removed 4 bases from V and 4 bases from J, with 10 bases in between. The DNA of the CDR3 is TGTGCCAGCAGTTCAAATTCCCTCACTGAAGCTTTCTTT. The encoded protein is CASSSNSLTEAFF.

Remarks on this clonotype: The DNA is omitted, as the CDR3 cannot be located on it reliably, and the CDR3 follows TCRdb's listing. This sequence joins TRBV6-5 and TRBJ1-2. The CDR3 is 13 amino acids in total, end residues counted. Germline-derived CDR1 and CDR2 are MNHEY and SVGAGI. Here the CDR3 reads CANSKDKRYGCTF.

This clonotype has at least ten counts. This chain joins TRBV6-6 and TRBJ1-6; unclear D gene. Trimming pared 0 bases from V and 5 bases from J, leaving 8 bases between. CDR3 size: 15 residues. Germline values: CDR1 MNHNY, CDR2 SVGAGI (reference sequence). DNA of the CDR3: TGTGCCAGCAGTTACTCGACCCAGGATAATTCACCCCTCCACTTT. Its translation is CASSYSTQDNSPLHF.

The V and J genes are TRBV6-1 and TRBJ1-4; D is undetermined. Between the trimmed V and J ends, which lost 9 bases and 8 bases, there was a span of 16 bases. CDR3 length: 13 residues. CDR1 MNHNS and CDR2 SASEGT come from the germline V gene. The CDR3 is CARRRREREKLFF. The CDR3 DNA is TGTGCCAGAAGGAGGCGGGAGAGGGAAAAACTGTTTTTT.

Comments on this clonotype: Lacking the conserved final phenylalanine or tryptophan, this CDR3 likely reflects a read error. The DNA is left out, because the CDR3 cannot be placed on it with certainty; the CDR3 is given as TCRdb lists it. V gene TRBV11-2 combines with J gene TRBJ2-1; the D call in the table, TRBD2, was not verified against the DNA. The CDR3 spans 16 amino acids, including both terminal residues. Germline CDR1 SGHAT, CDR2 FQNNGV. The CDR3 sequence is CASSLDIRLAMGEQLS.

In the case of this clonotype: Its ends do not fully match the called genes, so a read error is possible. The chain has TRBV6-2 or TRBV6-3 and TRBJ2-3, with D tentatively TRBD1 (5 bases). The CDR3 sequence is 14 residues long. Germline lookup yields CDR1 MNHEY and CDR2 SVGEGT. The CDR3 DNA sequence: TGTGCCAGCAGTTACGGACATGGGGTCCTTACGCGGTATTTT. Translated: CASSYGHGVLTRYF.

Only one count was recorded for this clonotype. The junction does not match germline at one end; this may be a read error. This chain links TRBV11-2 with TRBJ1-4; maybe TRBD1 (5 bases). The CDR3 has 14 residues. Germline V gene data show CDR1 as SGHAT and CDR2 as FQNNGV. The CDR3: CASSLEVWDGKLFF. The CDR3 bases are TGTGCCAGCAGCTTAGAGGTTTGGGACGGAAAACTGTTCTTT.

The chain combines TRBV2 with TRBJ1-3; D gene unclear. Germline V gene lookup returns CDR1 SNHLY and CDR2 FYNNEI. This CDR3 contains 13 residues. V was trimmed by 7 bases and J by 0 bases, leaving 7 bases between them. The CDR3 sequence: CASKDDSGNTIYF. The CDR3 DNA reads TGTGCCAGCAAGGACGACTCTGGAAACACCATATATTTT. Supplemented by reference TRBV2 and TRBJ1-3, the full variable domain reads EPEVTQTPSHQVTQMGQEVILRCVPISNHLYFYWYRQILGQKVEFLVSFYNNEISEKSEIFDDQFSVERPDGSNFTLKIRSTKLEDSAMYFCASKDDSGNTIYFGEGSWLTVV.

This clonotype was recorded at least ten times. The V gene is TRBV28, the J gene TRBJ1-4, with 9 bases aligning to TRBD1. Germline V gene sequence: CDR1 MDHEN, CDR2 SYDVKM. Trimming removed 5 bases from V and 6 bases from J; junction bases left unmatched: 7. This CDR3 has 15 amino acids. Here the CDR3 reads CASSPTGGADEKLFF. CDR3 nucleotide sequence: TGTGCCAGCAGTCCCACAGGGGGCGCAGATGAAAAACTGTTTTTT.

The chain couples TRBV6-5 to TRBJ2-7; 7 positions match TRBD1. CDR3 length equals 15 residues. From germline, CDR1 is MNHEY and CDR2 SVGAGI. CDR3 sequence (DNA): TGTGTCACCATAAGGGAACTCAGGGGGACCTACGAGCAGTACTTC. Its protein is CVTIRELRGTYEQYF.

The CDR3 region is CDNSSGLKGGRDTQYF. The CDR3 coding sequence is TGTGACAACAGTTCCGGACTAAAGGGTGGTAGAGATACGCAGTATTTT. The genes are TRBV12-3 or TRBV12-4 and TRBJ2-3, with D tentatively TRBD2 (6 bases). The CDR3 is 16 residues long.

On this clonotype itself: A read error may produce the germline difference seen at one junction end. V and J are TRBV12-3 or TRBV12-4 and TRBJ2-1; tentatively, D is TRBD1 (6 bases). The CDR3 covers 16 residues. CDR3 sequence (DNA): TGTGACAGCAGTGACCGAGGTGGGGGCTCCTACAATGAGCACTTCTTC. Translation: CDSSDRGGGSYNEHFF.

This clonotype was recorded many times. The chain combines TRBV7-9 with TRBJ2-6; the D gene is possibly TRBD2 (5 bases). CDR1 and CDR2 (germline): SEHNR, FQNEAQ (reference sequence). V was clipped by 7 bases and J by 0 bases, with 10 bases between them. The CDR3 runs 15 residues. CDR3 residues: CASTGEDSGANVLTF. The CDR3 DNA follows: TGTGCCAGCACCGGGGAAGACTCTGGGGCCAACGTCCTGACTTTC. The full variable domain, with the rest looked up from reference TRBV7-9 and TRBJ2-6, is DTGVSQNPRHKITKRGQNVTFRCDPISEHNRLYWYRQTLGQGPEFLTYFQNEAQLEKSRLLSDRFSAERPKGSFSTLEIQRTEQGDSAMYLCASTGEDSGANVLTFGAGSRLTVL.

In this sample, this clonotype is medium-sized. The chain couples TRBV12-3 or TRBV12-4 to TRBJ1-1; D gene uncertain. With 5 bases removed from V and 1 base from J, the gap between germline ends came to 11 bases. The CDR3 spans 14 residues. The CDR3 is CASSPRGSNTEAFF. CDR3 sequence (DNA): TGTGCCAGCAGTCCCCGGGGATCGAACACTGAAGCTTTCTTT.

This clonotype was counted many times. V gene TRBV30 combines with J gene TRBJ1-5; D is perhaps TRBD1 (6 bases). Between the trimmed V and J ends, which lost 1 base and 6 bases, there was a span of 16 bases. The germline V gene encodes CDR1 GTSNPN and CDR2 SVGIG (reference sequence). This CDR3 comprises 15 residues. The CDR3 here is CAWSGIAGDVQPQHF. CDR3 in DNA: TGTGCCTGGAGTGGAATCGCAGGGGACGTTCAGCCCCAGCATTTT.

The rearrangement links TRBV15 to TRBJ2-7; possibly TRBD2 for D (5 bases). With 1 base removed from V and 0 bases from J, the gap between germline ends came to 7 bases. Per germline, CDR1 LNHNV and CDR2 YYDKDF (reference sequence). The CDR3 is made up of 14 amino acids. The DNA of the CDR3 is TGTGCCACCAGCAGAGGACGGGACTCCTACGAGCAGTACTTC. Protein product: CATSRGRDSYEQYF. Full variable domain (rest looked up from reference TRBV15 and TRBJ2-7): DAMVIQNPRYQVTQFGKPVTLSCSQTLNHNVMYWYQQKSSQAPKLLFHYYDKDFNNEADTPDNFQSRRPNTSFCFLDIRSPGLGDTAMYLCATSRGRDSYEQYFGPGTRLTVT.